The present entry profiles one TCR beta chain with its context. No antigen is known for it. Germline V gives CDR1 SGDLS, CDR2 YYNGEE. The CDR3 length is 15 residues. V shed 2 bases, J shed 4 bases, and the junction held 5 bases outside the gene matches. This specimen belongs to a study of cytomegalovirus exposure and HLA in healthy donors. Findings and limits, study-wide: Analysis was performed later, and it showed HLA-associated TCR beta chains to be more clonally expanded than equally common others. Reports showed the classifier diagnosing cytomegalovirus status with high specificity and sensitivity. TCR beta sequences reportedly predicted most subjects' HLA-A and HLA-B alleles accurately.

Amplification used 60 Vbeta primers and 13 Jbeta primers. Only in-frame clones appear in the TCRdb table, and some are missing; sequencing was by immunoSEQ multiplex PCR. Altogether around 80,000 clones are present, about 79% being singletons, with the ten largest covering over 4.5%. J is TRBJ2-1 and V is TRBV9, with TRBD2 matching over 8 bases. The sample taken for sequencing was PBMCs. The clonotype was recovered from a man between 18 and 29 years old in good health and CMV-seropositive. DNA for the CDR3: TGTGCCAGCAGCGTGAATAGCGGGATATACAATGAGCAGTTCTTC. It is translated as CASSVNSGIYNEQFF.